This is a list of T cell receptor beta chains from one sample in a study of cytomegalovirus exposure and HLA in healthy donors. Here immunoSEQ multiplex PCR was the method, and the copy in TCRdb shows in-frame clones only, minus some. The table has over 100,000 clones, approximately 89% seen once; the top ten hold 0.95% to 1.5%. Sample: PBMCs. The receptors stem from a young woman in good health and CMV-seronegative. The CDR3 runs from the conserved cysteine through the conserved F or W. Fields, in order: V gene, J gene, D gene, CDR3 length, clone size, CDR3 DNA, CDR3 protein. D genes are given only for firm matches. The size entry is marked missing in some rows and otherwise reads once, few, many or a size class.

v_call: TRBV19
j_call: TRBJ2-4
d_call: .
cdr3_length: 14
clone_size: once
cdr3_nt: TGTGCCAGTAGTCATCAAAGACAGAAAAACATTCAGTACTTC
cdr3_aa: CASSHQRQKNIQYF

v_call: TRBV27
j_call: TRBJ1-5
d_call: .
cdr3_length: 14
clone_size: few
cdr3_nt: TGTGCCAGCAGTTTAAACGGACTGAATCAGCCCCAGCATTTT
cdr3_aa: CASSLNGLNQPQHF

v_call: TRBV7-3
j_call: TRBJ1-6
d_call: TRBD1
cdr3_length: 14
clone_size: .
cdr3_nt: TGTGCCAGCAGCTTAGGACAGGTTGGTTCACCCCTCCACTTT
cdr3_aa: CASSLGQVGSPLHF

v_call: TRBV6-1
j_call: TRBJ2-7
d_call: TRBD1
cdr3_length: 15
clone_size: .
cdr3_nt: TGTGCCAGCAGTGAACGACAGGGGAGCTCCTACGAGCAGTACTTC
cdr3_aa: CASSERQGSSYEQYF

v_call: TRBV5-6
j_call: TRBJ1-1
d_call: .
cdr3_length: 15
clone_size: .
cdr3_nt: TGTGCCAGCAGCTCCGGCGGCGGCTTGAACACTGAAGCTTTCTTT
cdr3_aa: CASSSGGGLNTEAFF

v_call: TRBV25-1
j_call: TRBJ1-2
d_call: TRBD1
cdr3_length: 14
clone_size: once
cdr3_nt: TGTGCCAGCAGTCAGCCGGGACAGGGAAATGGCTACACCTTC
cdr3_aa: CASSQPGQGNGYTF

v_call: TRBV4-1
j_call: TRBJ1-6
d_call: .
cdr3_length: 12
clone_size: .
cdr3_nt: TGCGCCAGCAGCCACGCGATTCAACCCCTCCACTTT
cdr3_aa: CASSHAIQPLHF

v_call: TRBV19
j_call: TRBJ1-1
d_call: .
cdr3_length: 12
clone_size: .
cdr3_nt: TGTGCCAGTAGTTTTGCGGGCCCTGAAGCTTTCTTT
cdr3_aa: CASSFAGPEAFF

v_call: TRBV7-6
j_call: TRBJ1-5
d_call: .
cdr3_length: 14
clone_size: .
cdr3_nt: TGTGCCAGCAGCTTAGGGGGGCGGGGGCAGCCCCAGCATTTT
cdr3_aa: CASSLGGRGQPQHF

v_call: TRBV18
j_call: TRBJ2-7
d_call: TRBD1
cdr3_length: 15
clone_size: .
cdr3_nt: TGTGCCAGCTCACCAGCAGGGGGCTTTTCCTACGAGCAGTACTTC
cdr3_aa: CASSPAGGFSYEQYF

v_call: TRBV18
j_call: TRBJ2-3
d_call: TRBD1
cdr3_length: 17
clone_size: .
cdr3_nt: TGTGCCAGCTCACCACGGCCCGGGACAGGGGGCTGGGATACGCAGTATTTT
cdr3_aa: CASSPRPGTGGWDTQYF

v_call: TRBV7-6
j_call: TRBJ1-4
d_call: .
cdr3_length: 14
clone_size: .
cdr3_nt: TGTGCCAGCAGCCTGGCAGGCGATAATGAAAAACTGTTTTTT
cdr3_aa: CASSLAGDNEKLFF

v_call: TRBV5-5
j_call: TRBJ1-6
d_call: .
cdr3_length: 18
clone_size: .
cdr3_nt: TGTGCCAGCAGCTTGCCCGCCGGGGTTGGGTCCTATAATTCACCCCTCCACTTT
cdr3_aa: CASSLPAGVGSYNSPLHF

v_call: TRBV6-5
j_call: TRBJ2-7
d_call: TRBD2
cdr3_length: 15
clone_size: .
cdr3_nt: TGTGCCAGTCGGGGGGTGGGAGCACCCACCTACGAGCAGTACTTC
cdr3_aa: CASRGVGAPTYEQYF

v_call: TRBV10-1
j_call: TRBJ2-1
d_call: .
cdr3_length: 16
clone_size: .
cdr3_nt: TGCGCCAGCAGTGAATTACCACAGGGTCGGTACAATGAGCAGTTCTTC
cdr3_aa: CASSELPQGRYNEQFF

v_call: TRBV2
j_call: TRBJ2-2
d_call: .
cdr3_length: 15
clone_size: .
cdr3_nt: TGTGCCAGCAGTGAGTGGCCGGGTAGCGCCGGGGAGCTGTTTTTT
cdr3_aa: CASSEWPGSAGELFF

v_call: TRBV25-1
j_call: TRBJ1-1
d_call: .
cdr3_length: 17
clone_size: .
cdr3_nt: TGTGCCAGCAGTGAACTGCAGGGTATTGGGGAGGACCATGAAGCTTTCTTT
cdr3_aa: CASSELQGIGEDHEAFF

v_call: TRBV7-3
j_call: TRBJ1-2
d_call: .
cdr3_length: 13
clone_size: .
cdr3_nt: TGTGCCAGCAGCTCCCCGGGGGGCTATGGCTACACCTTC
cdr3_aa: CASSSPGGYGYTF

v_call: TRBV11-2
j_call: TRBJ2-3
d_call: TRBD2
cdr3_length: 16
clone_size: .
cdr3_nt: TGTGCCAGCAGCTCAAGAGCGGGGGGGCACCCAGATACGCAGTATTTT
cdr3_aa: CASSSRAGGHPDTQYF

v_call: TRBV20-1
j_call: TRBJ2-7
d_call: .
cdr3_length: 11
clone_size: .
cdr3_nt: TGCAGTACGGGGGAAAACTACGAGCAGTACTTC
cdr3_aa: CSTGENYEQYF

v_call: TRBV2
j_call: TRBJ2-7
d_call: .
cdr3_length: 13
clone_size: .
cdr3_nt: TGTGCAAGAACTGGACAGAACTCCTACGAGCAGTACTTC
cdr3_aa: CARTGQNSYEQYF

v_call: TRBV7-8
j_call: TRBJ1-5
d_call: TRBD1
cdr3_length: 17
clone_size: .
cdr3_nt: TGTGCCAGCAGCGTAGCCATAAGACAGGGGCCGAAGGAGCCCCAGCATTTT
cdr3_aa: CASSVAIRQGPKEPQHF

v_call: TRBV10-2
j_call: TRBJ2-3
d_call: TRBD2
cdr3_length: 19
clone_size: .
cdr3_nt: TGCGCCAGCAGTGAGTCTACATCCGGACTAGCGGGGGGACGAGATACGCAGTATTTT
cdr3_aa: CASSESTSGLAGGRDTQYF

v_call: TRBV27
j_call: TRBJ1-2
d_call: .
cdr3_length: 16
clone_size: .
cdr3_nt: TGTGCCAGCAGTTCCTCAGGGAACATAGCTAACTATGGCTACACCTTC
cdr3_aa: CASSSSGNIANYGYTF